This passage covers 17 T cell receptor beta chains from one sample sequenced in a study of cytomegalovirus exposure and HLA in healthy donors. Primers for the PCR totalled 60 Vbeta and 13 Jbeta. Repertoires were generated with immunoSEQ multiplex PCR, while TCRdb's copy carries only in-frame clones and drops some. In the table there are roughly 180,000 clones, 80% of which are singletons. The sequenced sample consisted of PBMCs. These receptors were obtained from a man aged 25-45 years in good health and CMV-seropositive.

Remarks on this clone: A junction boundary mismatches the germline segment, possibly from a read error. This chain connects TRBV7-9 to TRBJ2-1; tentatively, D is TRBD1 (6 bases). CDR1 is SEHNR, CDR2 FQNEAQ, per germline (reference sequence). The CDR3 runs 16 residues. CDR3 protein: CTSSSGSGVVYNEQFF. CDR3 nucleotides: TGTACCAGCAGCTCGGGGTCAGGGGTGGTCTACAATGAGCAGTTCTTC. The whole variable domain, filled in from reference TRBV7-9 and TRBJ2-1, reads DTGVSQNPRHKITKRGQNVTFRCDPISEHNRLYWYRQTLGQGPEFLTYFQNEAQLEKSRLLSDRFSAERPKGSFSTLEIQRTEQGDSAMYLCTSSSGSGVVYNEQFFGPGTRLTVL.

The genes are TRBV7-2 and TRBJ2-1, with 7 bases lining up with TRBD2. Per the germline V gene, CDR1 is SGHTA and CDR2 is FQGNSA. V lost 3 bases to trimming and J lost 2 bases; unmatched junction nucleotides: 10. This CDR3 contains 17 residues. The CDR3 DNA reads as TGTGCCAGCAGCTTTGGTGTCGCGGGAGACCCCTACAATGAGCAGTTCTTC. Translation gives CASSFGVAGDPYNEQFF.

J is TRBJ2-7 and V is TRBV27, with 9 positions matching TRBD1. The junction had 15 bases not matched to a gene; V was cut back by 2 bases and J by 7 bases. The germline gives CDR1 MNHEY, CDR2 SMNVEV (reference sequence). The CDR3 is made up of 17 amino acids. The CDR3 sequence is CASSLGDAGTGLTEQYF. As DNA, the CDR3 is TGTGCCAGCAGTTTAGGGGACGCCGGGACAGGGCTAACGGAGCAGTACTTC.

This clone has just one count. The chain joins TRBV6-5 to TRBJ1-2; D not certain. Germline V CDR1 and CDR2: MNHEY, SVGAGI. Trimming removed 5 bases from V and 3 bases from J, with 13 bases in between. The CDR3 runs to 14 residues. The CDR3 DNA reads TGTGCCAGCAGTCCCTCCCAAAGAGACTATGGCTACACCTTC. Translating gives CASSPSQRDYGYTF.

The chain joins TRBV10-1 to TRBJ2-2, with 14 bases fitting TRBD2. J was trimmed by 1 base and V by 5 bases; bases with no gene match: 3. From germline, CDR1 is WNHNN and CDR2 SYGVQD (reference sequence). The CDR3 covers 17 residues. CDR3 sequence: CASSRLAGGLNTGELFF. The DNA of the CDR3 is TGCGCCAGCAGTAGACTAGCGGGAGGGCTGAACACCGGGGAGCTGTTTTTT.

The chain couples TRBV6-4 to TRBJ1-5; the D is unclear. CDR1 and CDR2 (germline): MRHNA, SNTAGT. This CDR3 has 13 residues. The germline V and J ends were trimmed by 4 bases and 0 bases, with 4 bases remaining between them. The CDR3 sequence is CASSVHSNQPQHF. CDR3 coding DNA: TGTGCCAGCAGTGTTCATAGCAATCAGCCCCAGCATTTT.

The genes are TRBV6-6 and TRBJ2-7, with 9 bases fitting TRBD2. V was clipped by 1 base and J by 7 bases; unmatched bases: 5. Germline CDR1 and CDR2: MNHNY and SVGAGI (reference sequence). The CDR3 is 14 amino acids. CDR3 residues: CASSYWTSEEEQYF. CDR3 nucleotide sequence: TGTGCCAGCAGTTACTGGACTAGCGAAGAGGAGCAGTACTTC.

This rearrangement joins TRBV9 to TRBJ2-3; TRBD1 might be the D (6 bases). Germline V lookup: CDR1 SGDLS, CDR2 YYNGEE. CDR3 length: 15 residues. Trimming removed 1 base at V and 2 bases at J, with 11 bases between. The CDR3 loop is CASSVRTGTTDTQYF. The CDR3 region has the DNA TGTGCCAGCAGCGTAAGAACAGGGACCACAGATACGCAGTATTTT.

The rearrangement joins TRBV5-1 to TRBJ2-2; 9 nucleotides line up with TRBD2. V trimming: 2 bases; J trimming: 6 bases; junction bases outside the gene matches: 5. The CDR3 sequence is 15 residues long. Germline CDR1 reads SGHRS; CDR2 reads YFSETQ. The CDR3 DNA sequence: TGCGCCAGCAGCTTTAGCGGGGGTGTCCCCGGGGAGCTGTTTTTT. It specifies CASSFSGGVPGELFF.

The chain combines TRBV9 with TRBJ2-3; possibly TRBD1 for D (6 bases). Trimming removed 3 bases from V and 1 base from J, with 15 bases in between. The CDR3 is made up of 16 amino acids. Germline V gene data show CDR1 as SGDLS and CDR2 as YYNGEE. For the CDR3, the DNA is TGTGCCAGCAGCGGACCTCCCAGGGGTGGCACAGATACGCAGTATTTT. The encoded protein is CASSGPPRGGTDTQYF.

The sample holds one count of this clone. The chain combines TRBV5-1 with TRBJ2-1, with a weak D call TRBD1 (5 bases). Germline V gene sequence: CDR1 SGHRS, CDR2 YFSETQ. CDR3 length: 15 amino acids. V lost 0 bases, J lost 8 bases, and 15 bases lay in between. CDR3 sequence (DNA): TGCGCCAGCAGCTTGGACCCCCTGGGGCTGGATGAGCAGTTCTTC. Its translation is CASSLDPLGLDEQFF.

The chain's CDR3 is CANEGGEEQFF. CDR3 nucleotide sequence: TGTGCCAACGAGGGGGGGGAAGAGCAGTTCTTC. The chain combines TRBV7-9 with TRBJ2-1; the D gene is possibly TRBD2 (7 bases). CDR1 is SEHNR, CDR2 FQNEAQ, per germline (reference sequence). Trimming left V 10 bases short and J 10 bases short, with 14 bases between. This CDR3 is 11 amino acids long.

The rearrangement joins TRBV28 to TRBJ1-5, with TRBD1 as a possible D gene (6 bases). Germline V gene lookup returns CDR1 MDHEN and CDR2 SYDVKM. The CDR3 is made up of 14 amino acids. V lost 8 bases, J lost 3 bases, and 14 bases lay in between. The CDR3 DNA reads as TGTGCCAGCGGGCTGGGACAAATCAATCAGCCCCAGCATTTT. Its protein product is CASGLGQINQPQHF.

There are a few counts of this clone. The rearrangement joins TRBV27 to TRBJ1-4; tentatively, D is TRBD1 (6 bases). The CDR3 is 14 residues long. Trimming removed 11 bases at V and 2 bases at J, with 15 bases between. The V gene's germline CDR1 is MNHEY and CDR2 SMNVEV (reference sequence). The CDR3 DNA reads TGTGCCTCTTCCCGGGGGGGCACTAATGAAAAACTGTTTTTT. Its protein product is CASSRGGTNEKLFF.

This clone has only a few counts. This rearrangement joins TRBV2 to TRBJ1-2, with TRBD1 identical over 7 bases. Losses at the gene ends were 6 bases for V and 7 bases for J; bases not matched to a gene: 8. The CDR3 sequence is 13 residues long. Germline CDR1 is SNHLY and CDR2 is FYNNEI. This CDR3 is CASSYDRASGYTF. CDR3 in DNA: TGTGCCAGCAGCTATGACAGGGCTAGTGGCTACACCTTC.

As regards this clone: An end of the junction does not agree with germline; a read error may underlie this. This chain connects TRBV30 to TRBJ2-2; weak D call: TRBD2 (5 bases). Germline CDR1 and CDR2: GTSNPN and SVGIG (reference sequence). This CDR3 is built from 12 residues. In DNA, the CDR3 is TGTGCCTGGAGTGTATTATCCGGGGAGTTGTTTTTT. It translates to CAWSVLSGELFF.

J is TRBJ1-3 and V is TRBV6-1, with D uncertain. The CDR3 has 16 residues. Looked up from germline, CDR1 is MNHNS and CDR2 is SASEGT. V lost 0 bases and J 0 bases, leaving 9 bases between the germline ends. The CDR3 nucleotides read TGTGCCAGCAGTGAAGCAATGGGCATCTCTGGAAACACCATATATTTT. Amino acids: CASSEAMGISGNTIYF.